The next 8 T cell receptor beta chains were all read from a single sample in a study of T cells after yellow fever vaccination (dated by TCRdb to about 2019). In the paper's terms, the treatment or condition label means: live attenuated yellow fever vaccine strain. Libraries were constructed by 5' RACE. The sequencing machine was an Illumina HiSeq 2500. TCRdb reprocessed the public reads (quality trimming at Q25 with fastp, clone calling with MiXCR) and kept in-frame beta chains. Duplicate CDR3 protein sequences are folded into a single record with the most common DNA and genes. This sample is represented by some 250,000 distinct CDR3 sequences; around 7% of them were singletons. Roughly 0.86% of the sample comes from the top ten. Sequencing used CD4+ T cells sorted from PBMCs, obtained 15 days after the yellow fever booster vaccination. The receptors were sampled from a man aged 25 to 45 who received the YFV17D yellow fever vaccine.

This clonotype has only a few counts. As DNA, the CDR3 is TGTGCCAGCAGCTTCCGGGATGGCGGGGAGCTGTTTTTT. It encodes CASSFRDGGELFF. The chain couples TRBV7-2 to TRBJ2-2; perhaps TRBD2 as D (5 bases). V shed 3 bases and J shed 7 bases, with 9 bases lying between them. This CDR3 contains 13 residues. Germline-derived CDR1 and CDR2 are SGHTA and FQGNSA.

In this sample, this clonotype turned up many times. The rearrangement joins TRBV7-2 to TRBJ2-3, with 8 bases fitting TRBD2. In germline, CDR1 is SGHTA, CDR2 FQGNSA. J gave up 3 bases and V 0 bases, and 2 bases lay outside the gene matches. The CDR3 extends over 15 amino acids. The CDR3 loop reads CASSLAGLGTDTQYF. The CDR3 DNA reads TGTGCCAGCAGCTTAGCGGGACTAGGGACAGATACGCAGTATTTT.

This chain joins TRBV7-6 and TRBJ2-5, with D perhaps TRBD2 (6 bases). CDR1 is SGHVS, CDR2 FNYEAQ, per germline. Trimming took off 1 base at V and 9 bases at J, with 15 bases between the two ends. This CDR3 has 14 residues. CDR3 loop: CASSLEGGTGAQYF. The CDR3 DNA sequence: TGTGCCAGCAGCTTAGAGGGAGGTACCGGAGCCCAGTACTTC. Based on the CDR3 plus reference TRBV7-6 and TRBJ2-5, the full variable domain is GAGVSQSPRYKVTKRGQDVALRCDPISGHVSLYWYRQALGQGPEFLTYFNYEAQQDKSGLPNDRFSAERPEGSISTLTIQRTEQRDSAMYRCASSLEGGTGAQYFGPGTRLLVL.

The rearrangement uses TRBV18 and TRBJ2-1; TRBD2 matches 13 bases. From germline, CDR1 is KGHSH and CDR2 LQKENI. V gave up 5 bases and J gave up 2 bases; unmatched junction bases: 3. The CDR3 spans 16 residues. DNA of the CDR3: TGTGCCAGCTCAAGACTAGCGGGAGGCGCCTACAATGAGCAGTTCTTC. It codes for CASSRLAGGAYNEQFF. The variable domain in full, completed from reference TRBV18 and TRBJ2-1, reads NAGVMQNPRHLVRRRGQEARLRCSPMKGHSHVYWYRQLPEEGLKFMVYLQKENIIDESGMPKERFSAEFPKEGPSILRIQQVVRGDSAAYFCASSRLAGGAYNEQFFGPGTRLTVL.

This clonotype was detected a few times. The V gene is TRBV3-1, the J gene TRBJ2-7, with 10 positions matching TRBD1. The CDR3 contains 14 residues. Germline V lookup: CDR1 LGHDT, CDR2 YNNKEL (reference sequence). With V trimmed by 4 bases and J by 6 bases, 6 bases remained unmatched. The CDR3 protein is CASSLRDRGGEQYF. The CDR3 DNA sequence: TGTGCCAGCAGCCTACGGGACAGGGGAGGCGAGCAGTACTTC.

In nucleotides, the CDR3 is TGCAGCGTTGGAGGACTGTACACAGATACGCAGTATTTT. Its protein product is CSVGGLYTDTQYF. This chain joins TRBV29-1 and TRBJ2-3, with D possibly TRBD2 on 5 matching bases. CDR3 length: 13 residues. Looked up from germline, CDR1 is SQVTM and CDR2 is ANQGSEA. V lost 4 bases to trimming and J lost 2 bases, with 10 bases between them.

The J gene is TRBJ1-1, the V gene TRBV7-2, with a weak D call TRBD1 (5 bases). The germline V gene has CDR1 SGHTA and CDR2 FQGNSA. Trimming took 1 base from V and 3 from J, leaving 12 bases between them. The CDR3 sequence is 15 residues long. The CDR3 bases are TGTGCCAGCAGCTTAGTCTCCGGAGGGGACACTGAAGCTTTCTTT. This translates into CASSLVSGGDTEAFF.

The chain joins TRBV11-2 to TRBJ1-1, with D perhaps matching TRBD1 (6 bases). The CDR3 contains 14 residues. Germline CDR1 is SGHAT and CDR2 is FQNNGV. V was trimmed by 4 bases and J by 5 bases, leaving 14 bases between them. CDR3 amino acids: CASSSQGGRTEAFF. CDR3 DNA sequence: TGTGCCAGCAGCTCGCAAGGGGGGAGGACTGAAGCTTTCTTT.